The 3 T cell receptor beta chains presented below share a single source sample, sequenced in a study of blood T cell repertoires in COVID-19. Generated by immunoSEQ multiplex PCR, the TCRdb table keeps only in-frame clones and is missing some. The sample contains about 58,000 clones, around nine tenths of which appear only once. Input material: peripheral blood. The receptors come from a woman in her 70s with active COVID-19.

The chain recombines TRBV4-1 with TRBJ1-1; tentative D call: TRBD1 (6 bases). CDR1 and CDR2 (germline): MGHRA, YSYEKL. V was cut by 4 bases and J by 4 bases, with 16 bases left in between. The CDR3 length is 15 residues. CDR3 DNA sequence: TGCGCCAGCAGCCCAGTCGGGGGGCTGGTCACTGAAGCTTTCTTT. Its translation: CASSPVGGLVTEAFF.

The rearrangement links TRBV19 to TRBJ2-1; 7 nucleotides align to TRBD2. This CDR3 region has 17 residues. Unmatched junction bases numbered 15, after V lost 3 bases and J lost 7 bases. Per the germline V gene, CDR1 is LNHDA and CDR2 is SQIVND (reference sequence). The CDR3 region is CASSILLGRGGANEQFF. CDR3 in DNA: TGTGCCAGTAGTATCCTACTGGGGCGCGGGGGTGCAAATGAGCAGTTCTTC.

The J gene is TRBJ2-2, the V gene TRBV27; weak D call: TRBD1 (7 bases). The CDR3 runs 15 residues. Trimming took 2 bases from V and 6 from J, leaving 13 bases between them. The germline V gene has CDR1 MNHEY and CDR2 SMNVEV (reference sequence). The CDR3 sequence is CASSLPTGRSGELFF. CDR3 nucleotide sequence: TGTGCCAGCAGTTTACCGACAGGGAGGTCCGGGGAGCTGTTTTTT.